The rows below give T cell receptor beta chains drawn from one sample of a study of blood T cells in healthy people across ages. TCRdb reprocessed the 5' RACE reads via MiXCR and lists one record per CDR3 protein. The sample shows hundreds of thousands of distinct CDR3 sequences, 35% to 50% of them seen only once. Material: blood. These receptors were collected from a man older than 75 in good health. Each CDR3 is given with its conserved first and last residue. Each record gives: D gene, V gene, CDR3 length, J gene, clone size, CDR3 protein, CDR3 DNA. The D gene is left open where the match is weak. Clone size is not always given. Where it is, it says once, few, many or a class for expanded clones.

>TRBD2|TRBV20-1|13|TRBJ2-1|once
CSAWERESNEQFF
TGCAGTGCGTGGGAGCGGGAGAGCAATGAGCAGTTCTTC
>-|TRBV5-1|15|TRBJ2-1|few
CASSLDPGAGNEQFF
TGCGCCAGCAGCTTGGATCCGGGGGCGGGTAATGAGCAGTTCTTC
>TRBD1|TRBV20-1|12|TRBJ1-1|-
CGTRQGVTEAFF
TGCGGGACGAGACAGGGCGTAACTGAAGCTTTCTTT
>TRBD1|TRBV20-1|13|TRBJ1-2|-
CSARPTGDLGYTF
TGCAGTGCTAGACCCACAGGGGATTTAGGCTACACCTTC
>-|TRBV4-3|16|TRBJ1-2|-
CASSQDSRAPNYGYTF
TGCGCCAGCAGCCAAGATTCCCGGGCCCCTAACTATGGCTACACCTTC
>TRBD2|TRBV30|17|TRBJ2-3|-
CAWSVSRLAGVTDTQYF
TGTGCCTGGAGTGTAAGTCGACTAGCGGGAGTCACAGATACGCAGTATTTT
>-|TRBV9|16|TRBJ2-7|-
CASSASPAALPYEQYF
TGTGCCAGCAGCGCCTCTCCCGCGGCCCTTCCCTACGAGCAGTACTTC
>TRBD2|TRBV4-3|16|TRBJ2-7|few
CASSQLTSGRSYEQYF
TGCGCCAGCAGCCAATTGACTAGCGGGCGTTCCTACGAGCAGTACTTC
>TRBD1|TRBV5-1|17|TRBJ2-5|many
CASRPGTGLSRKETQYF
TGCGCCAGCAGACCCGGGACAGGTCTCTCTCGGAAAGAGACCCAGTACTTC
>-|TRBV7-9|15|TRBJ2-7|-
CASSKDILSSYEQYF
TGTGCCAGCAGCAAGGACATCCTAAGCTCCTACGAGCAGTACTTC
>TRBD2|TRBV3-1|16|TRBJ2-1|many
CASRPGLAGGDNEQFF
TGTGCCAGCAGGCCGGGACTAGCGGGGGGTGACAATGAGCAGTTCTTC
>-|TRBV7-2|13|TRBJ1-1|-
CASSLHRATEAFF
TGTGCCAGCAGCTTACACAGGGCCACTGAAGCTTTCTTT
>TRBD1|TRBV28|16|TRBJ2-7|-
CASSGVGTGNLYEQYF
TGTGCCAGCAGTGGGGTCGGGACAGGGAATCTCTACGAGCAGTACTTC
>TRBD2|TRBV20-1|15|TRBJ2-7|-
CSARDGTSGSFEQYF
TGCAGTGCTAGAGACGGGACTAGCGGGAGCTTCGAGCAGTACTTC
>-|TRBV10-2|13|TRBJ2-1|-
CASQQDGRSGQFF
TGCGCCAGCCAACAAGACGGGAGAAGTGGGCAGTTCTTC
>-|TRBV6-1|14|TRBJ1-2|-
CASSESGANYGYTF
TGTGCCAGCAGTGAGTCGGGCGCCAACTATGGCTACACCTTC
>TRBD1|TRBV5-6|16|TRBJ2-3|-
CASSPTGTGITDTQYF
TGTGCCAGCAGCCCAACCGGGACAGGTATCACAGATACGCAGTATTTT